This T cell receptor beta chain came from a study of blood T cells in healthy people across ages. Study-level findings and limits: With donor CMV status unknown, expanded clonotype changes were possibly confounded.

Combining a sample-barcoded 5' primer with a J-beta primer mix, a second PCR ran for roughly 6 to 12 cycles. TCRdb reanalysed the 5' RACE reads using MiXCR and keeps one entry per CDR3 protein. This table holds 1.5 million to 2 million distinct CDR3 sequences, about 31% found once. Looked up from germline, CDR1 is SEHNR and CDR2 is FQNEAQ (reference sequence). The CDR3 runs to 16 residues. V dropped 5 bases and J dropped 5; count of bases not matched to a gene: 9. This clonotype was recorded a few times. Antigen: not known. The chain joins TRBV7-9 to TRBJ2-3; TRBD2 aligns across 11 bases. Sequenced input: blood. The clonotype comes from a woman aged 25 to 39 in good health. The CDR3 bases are TGTGCCAGCAGCCCCACTAGCGGGAGCGGTATAGATACGCAGTATTTT. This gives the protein CASSPTSGSGIDTQYF.